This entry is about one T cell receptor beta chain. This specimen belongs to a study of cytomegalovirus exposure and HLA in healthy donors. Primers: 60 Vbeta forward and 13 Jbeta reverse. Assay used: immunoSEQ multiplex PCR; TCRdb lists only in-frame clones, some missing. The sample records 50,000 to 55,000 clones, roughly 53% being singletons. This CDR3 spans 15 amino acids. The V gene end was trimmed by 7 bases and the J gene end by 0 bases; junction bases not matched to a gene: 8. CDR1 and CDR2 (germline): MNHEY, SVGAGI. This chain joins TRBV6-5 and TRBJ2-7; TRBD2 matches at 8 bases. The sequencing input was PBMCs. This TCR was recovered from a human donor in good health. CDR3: CASTSGGGGSYEQYF. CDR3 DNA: TGTGCCAGCACCTCGGGGGGGGGCGGCTCCTACGAGCAGTACTTC.